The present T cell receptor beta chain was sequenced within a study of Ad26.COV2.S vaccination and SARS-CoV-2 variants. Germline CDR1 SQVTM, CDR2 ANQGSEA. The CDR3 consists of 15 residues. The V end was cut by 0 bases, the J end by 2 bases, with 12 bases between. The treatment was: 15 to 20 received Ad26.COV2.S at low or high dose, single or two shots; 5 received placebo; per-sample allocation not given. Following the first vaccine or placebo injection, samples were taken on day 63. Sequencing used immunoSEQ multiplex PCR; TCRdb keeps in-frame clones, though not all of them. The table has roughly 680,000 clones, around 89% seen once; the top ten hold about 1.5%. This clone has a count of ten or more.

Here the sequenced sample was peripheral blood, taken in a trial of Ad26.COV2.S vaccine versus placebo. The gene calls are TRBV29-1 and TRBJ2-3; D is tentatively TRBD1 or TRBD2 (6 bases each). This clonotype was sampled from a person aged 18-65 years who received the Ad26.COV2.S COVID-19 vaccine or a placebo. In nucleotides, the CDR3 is TGCAGCGTTGAAGATCAAAGGGGGGTCACAGATACGCAGTATTTT. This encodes CSVEDQRGVTDTQYF.